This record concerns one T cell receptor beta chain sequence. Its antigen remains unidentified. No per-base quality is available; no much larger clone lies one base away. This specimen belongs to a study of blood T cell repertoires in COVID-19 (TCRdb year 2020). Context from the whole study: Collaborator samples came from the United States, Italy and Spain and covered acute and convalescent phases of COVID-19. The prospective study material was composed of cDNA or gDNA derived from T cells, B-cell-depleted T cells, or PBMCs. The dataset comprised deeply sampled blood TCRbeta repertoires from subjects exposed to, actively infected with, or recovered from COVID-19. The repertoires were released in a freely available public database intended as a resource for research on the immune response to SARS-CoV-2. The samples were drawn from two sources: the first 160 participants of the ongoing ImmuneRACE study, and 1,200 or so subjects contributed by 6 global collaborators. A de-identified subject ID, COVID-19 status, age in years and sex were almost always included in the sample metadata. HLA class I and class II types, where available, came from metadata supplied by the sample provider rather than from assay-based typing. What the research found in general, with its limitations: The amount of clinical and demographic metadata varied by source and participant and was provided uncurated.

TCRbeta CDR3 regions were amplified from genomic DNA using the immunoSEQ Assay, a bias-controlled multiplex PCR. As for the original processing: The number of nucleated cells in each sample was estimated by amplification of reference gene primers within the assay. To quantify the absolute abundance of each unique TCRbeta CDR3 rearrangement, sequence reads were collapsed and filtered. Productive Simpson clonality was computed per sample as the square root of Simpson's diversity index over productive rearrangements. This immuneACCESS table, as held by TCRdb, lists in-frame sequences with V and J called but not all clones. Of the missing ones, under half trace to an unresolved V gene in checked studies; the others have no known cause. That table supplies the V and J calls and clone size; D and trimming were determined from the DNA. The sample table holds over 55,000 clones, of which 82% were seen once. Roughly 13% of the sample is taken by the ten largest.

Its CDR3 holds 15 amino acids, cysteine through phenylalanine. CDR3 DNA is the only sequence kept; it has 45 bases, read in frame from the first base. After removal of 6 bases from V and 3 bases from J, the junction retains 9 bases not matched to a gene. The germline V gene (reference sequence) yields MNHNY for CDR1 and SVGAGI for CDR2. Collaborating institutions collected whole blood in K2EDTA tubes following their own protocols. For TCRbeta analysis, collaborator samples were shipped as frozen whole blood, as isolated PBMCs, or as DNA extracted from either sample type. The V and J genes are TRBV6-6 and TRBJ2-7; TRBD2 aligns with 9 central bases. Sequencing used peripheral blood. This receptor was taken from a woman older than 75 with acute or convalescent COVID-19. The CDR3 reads CASRYIAGAGYEQYF. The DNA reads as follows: TGTGCCAGCAGGTATATAGCGGGAGCCGGCTACGAGCAGTACTTC.